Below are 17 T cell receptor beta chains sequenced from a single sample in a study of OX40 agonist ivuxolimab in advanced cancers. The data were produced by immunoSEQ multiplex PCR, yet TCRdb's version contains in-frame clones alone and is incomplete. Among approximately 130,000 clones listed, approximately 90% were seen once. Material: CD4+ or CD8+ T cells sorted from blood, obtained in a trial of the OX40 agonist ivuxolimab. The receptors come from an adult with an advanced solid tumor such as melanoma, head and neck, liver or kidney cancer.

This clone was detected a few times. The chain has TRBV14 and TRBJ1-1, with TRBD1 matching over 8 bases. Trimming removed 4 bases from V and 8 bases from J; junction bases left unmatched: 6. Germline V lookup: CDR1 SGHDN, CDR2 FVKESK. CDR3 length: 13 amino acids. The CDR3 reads CASSLRTGIEAFF. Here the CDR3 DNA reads TGTGCCAGCAGCCTACGGACAGGGATCGAAGCTTTCTTT.

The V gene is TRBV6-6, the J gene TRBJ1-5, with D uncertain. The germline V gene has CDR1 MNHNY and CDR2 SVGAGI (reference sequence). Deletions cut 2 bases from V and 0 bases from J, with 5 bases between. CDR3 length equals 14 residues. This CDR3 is CASSYGVSNQPQHF. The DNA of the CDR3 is TGTGCCAGCAGTTACGGGGTTAGCAATCAGCCCCAGCATTTT.

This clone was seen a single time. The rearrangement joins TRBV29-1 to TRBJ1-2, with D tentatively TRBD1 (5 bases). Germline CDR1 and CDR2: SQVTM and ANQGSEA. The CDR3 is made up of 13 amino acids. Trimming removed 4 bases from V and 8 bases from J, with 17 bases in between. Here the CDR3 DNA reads TGCAGCGTTGGACTGTGGGGGGAAGGAGGCTACACCTTC. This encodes CSVGLWGEGGYTF.

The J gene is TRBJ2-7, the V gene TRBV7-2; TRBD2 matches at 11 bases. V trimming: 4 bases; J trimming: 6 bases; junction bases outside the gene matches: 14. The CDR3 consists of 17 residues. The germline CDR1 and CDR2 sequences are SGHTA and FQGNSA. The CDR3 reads CASSSTSLAGVAGEQYF. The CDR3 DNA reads TGTGCCAGCAGCTCAACCTCACTAGCGGGAGTAGCAGGCGAGCAGTACTTC.

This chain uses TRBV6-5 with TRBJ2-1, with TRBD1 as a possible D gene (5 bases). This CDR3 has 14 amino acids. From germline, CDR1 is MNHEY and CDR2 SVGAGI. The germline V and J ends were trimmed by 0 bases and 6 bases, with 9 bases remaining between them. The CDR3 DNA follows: TGTGCCAGCAGTTACTCCCAGGGCCTCAATGAGCAGTTCTTC. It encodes CASSYSQGLNEQFF.

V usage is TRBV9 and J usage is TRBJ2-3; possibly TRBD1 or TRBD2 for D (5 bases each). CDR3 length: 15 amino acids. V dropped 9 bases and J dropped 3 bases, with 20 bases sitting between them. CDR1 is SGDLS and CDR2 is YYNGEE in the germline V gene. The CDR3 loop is CATSRSGTWTDTQYF. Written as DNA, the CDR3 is TGTGCCACCTCCCGATCCGGGACGTGGACAGATACGCAGTATTTT.

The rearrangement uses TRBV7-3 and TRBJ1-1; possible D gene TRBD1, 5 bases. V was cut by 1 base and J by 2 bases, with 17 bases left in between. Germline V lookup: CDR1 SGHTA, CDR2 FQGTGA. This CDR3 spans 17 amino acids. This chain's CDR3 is CASSLNRVGTLNTEAFF. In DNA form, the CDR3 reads TGTGCCAGCAGCTTAAATCGGGTGGGGACGCTAAACACTGAAGCTTTCTTT.

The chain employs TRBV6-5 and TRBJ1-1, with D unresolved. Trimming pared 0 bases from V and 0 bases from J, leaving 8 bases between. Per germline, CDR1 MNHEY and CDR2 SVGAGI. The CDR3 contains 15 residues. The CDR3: CASSYSLNLNTEAFF. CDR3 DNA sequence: TGTGCCAGCAGTTACTCCCTCAATTTGAACACTGAAGCTTTCTTT.

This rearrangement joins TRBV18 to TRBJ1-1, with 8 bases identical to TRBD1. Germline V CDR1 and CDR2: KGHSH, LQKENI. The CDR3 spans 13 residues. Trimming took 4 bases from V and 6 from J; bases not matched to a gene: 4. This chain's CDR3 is CASSRTDRAEAFF. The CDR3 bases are TGTGCCAGCTCACGGACGGACAGGGCTGAAGCTTTCTTT.

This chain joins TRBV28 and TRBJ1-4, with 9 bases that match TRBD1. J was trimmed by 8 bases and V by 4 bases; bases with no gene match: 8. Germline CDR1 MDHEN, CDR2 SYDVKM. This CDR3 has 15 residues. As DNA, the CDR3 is TGTGCCAGCAGTTCCGAACAGGGGGCGGGGGAAAAACTGTTTTTT. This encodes CASSSEQGAGEKLFF.

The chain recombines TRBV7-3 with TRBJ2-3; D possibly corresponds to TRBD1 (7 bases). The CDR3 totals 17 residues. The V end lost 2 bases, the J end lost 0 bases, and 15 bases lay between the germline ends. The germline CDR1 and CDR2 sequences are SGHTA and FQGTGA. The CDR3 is CASSLGVQGGSTDTQYF. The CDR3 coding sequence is TGTGCCAGCAGCTTAGGGGTTCAGGGGGGAAGCACAGATACGCAGTATTTT.

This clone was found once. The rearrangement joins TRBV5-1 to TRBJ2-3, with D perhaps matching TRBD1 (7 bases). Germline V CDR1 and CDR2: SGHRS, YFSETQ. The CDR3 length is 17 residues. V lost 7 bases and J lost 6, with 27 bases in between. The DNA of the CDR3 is TGCGCCAGCCAAACAGGGGCGTCGGAGTCGGGGGTGGATACGCAGTATTTT. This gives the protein CASQTGASESGVDTQYF.

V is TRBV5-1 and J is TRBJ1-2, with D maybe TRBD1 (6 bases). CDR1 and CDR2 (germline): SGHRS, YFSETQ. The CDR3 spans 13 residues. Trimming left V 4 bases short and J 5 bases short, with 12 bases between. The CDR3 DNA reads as TGCGCCAGCAGCCTGGACAGCGGTTATGGCTACACCTTC. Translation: CASSLDSGYGYTF.

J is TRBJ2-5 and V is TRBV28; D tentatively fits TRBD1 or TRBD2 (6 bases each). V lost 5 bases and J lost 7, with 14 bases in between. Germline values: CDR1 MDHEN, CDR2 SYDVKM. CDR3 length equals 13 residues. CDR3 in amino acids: CASSQSEGGTQYF. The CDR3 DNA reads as TGTGCCAGCAGTCAAAGCGAGGGGGGGACCCAGTACTTC.

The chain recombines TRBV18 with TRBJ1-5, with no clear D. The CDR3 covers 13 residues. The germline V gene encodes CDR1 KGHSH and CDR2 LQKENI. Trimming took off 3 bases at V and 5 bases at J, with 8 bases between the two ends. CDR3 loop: CASSPVEDQPQHF. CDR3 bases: TGTGCCAGCTCACCGGTGGAGGATCAGCCCCAGCATTTT.

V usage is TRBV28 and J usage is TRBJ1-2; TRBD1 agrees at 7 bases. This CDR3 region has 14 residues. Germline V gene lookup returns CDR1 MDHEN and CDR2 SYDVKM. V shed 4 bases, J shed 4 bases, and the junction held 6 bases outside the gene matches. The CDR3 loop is CASSSTGDSYGYTF. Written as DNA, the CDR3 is TGTGCCAGCAGTTCCACAGGGGACAGCTATGGCTACACCTTC.

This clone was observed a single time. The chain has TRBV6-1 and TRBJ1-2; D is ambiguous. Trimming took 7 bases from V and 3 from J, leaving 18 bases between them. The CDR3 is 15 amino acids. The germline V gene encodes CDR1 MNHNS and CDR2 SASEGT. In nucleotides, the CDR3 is TGTGCCAGCACTCTAGGTATCGGGGATTACTATGGCTACACCTTC. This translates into CASTLGIGDYYGYTF.